This TCR beta chain stems from a study of shared clonotypes between healthy human individuals. Remarks on this clone: Within the sample, other DNA sequences also encode this same CDR3.

Germline assignment: CDR1 SGHNT and CDR2 YYREEE (reference sequence). The CDR3 runs to 16 residues. Trimming cost V 1 base and J 4 bases; bases outside gene matches: 4. Some clones are missing from TCRdb's copy, which holds only in-frame ones; the method was immunoSEQ multiplex PCR. The sample lists around 500,000 clones, around 73% occurring once. The chain links TRBV5-4 to TRBJ2-3; TRBD2 matches at 12 bases. This clonotype was obtained from a woman aged 40 to 50 in good health. Some clones in this sample may be carry-over from other donors' samples. The sequencing sample was made of PBMCs. In DNA form, the CDR3 reads TGTGCCAGCAGCTTGAGACTAGCGGGAGCGGCAGATACGCAGTATTTT. Amino acid sequence: CASSLRLAGAADTQYF. The whole variable domain, remainder taken from reference TRBV5-4 and TRBJ2-3, is ETGVTQSPTHLIKTRGQQVTLRCSSQSGHNTVSWYQQALGQGPQFIFQYYREEENGRGNFPPRFSGLQFPNYSSELNVNALELDDSALYLCASSLRLAGAADTQYFGPGTRLTVL.